This T cell receptor beta chain is drawn from a study of PD-1 blockade in classical Hodgkin lymphoma. The CDR3 contains 14 residues. CDR1 is SEHNR and CDR2 is FQNEAQ in the germline V gene (reference sequence). Trimming shortened V by 7 bases and J by 3 bases, and 16 bases separated the two germline ends. Sample time point: cycle 4 day 1 (C4D1), after less than seven weeks of nivolumab. All the patients suffered relapse after autologous stem cell transplantation, and brentuximab vedotin exposure differed. This clone was picked up one time. The table came from immunoSEQ multiplex PCR; TCRdb's copy has only in-frame clones and leaves some out. The profile shows 27,000 or so clones, about two thirds of them singletons.

The chain employs TRBV7-9 and TRBJ2-7; tentatively, D is TRBD1 (5 bases). The sample was peripheral blood mononuclear cells (PBMCs), taken before the fourth cycle of nivolumab. This TCR was recovered from a human donor with classical Hodgkin lymphoma. CDR3 coding DNA: TGTGCCAGCACCCCGTCCTCAGGGTTCTACGAGCAGTACTTC. Protein: CASTPSSGFYEQYF. Full variable domain (outside the CDR3, taken from reference TRBV7-9 and TRBJ2-7): DTGVSQNPRHKITKRGQNVTFRCDPISEHNRLYWYRQTLGQGPEFLTYFQNEAQLEKSRLLSDRFSAERPKGSFSTLEIQRTEQGDSAMYLCASTPSSGFYEQYFGPGTRLTVT.